This T cell receptor (beta chain) was captured by sequencing in a study of blood T cell repertoires in COVID-19. Study background: Collection of acute and convalescent COVID-19 samples took place in the United States, Italy and Spain. From T cells, B-cell-depleted T cells, or PBMCs came the material, which was cDNA or gDNA.

Germline V gene lookup returns CDR1 LNHDA and CDR2 SQIVND (reference sequence). The V gene end was trimmed by 3 bases and the J gene end by 3 bases; junction bases not matched to a gene: 7. The CDR3 sequence is 15 residues long. Study processing details: Reference gene primer amplification gave nucleated cell count estimates. The table came from immunoSEQ multiplex PCR; TCRdb's copy has only in-frame clones and leaves some out. Clonal size and the V and J genes are those of that table, whereas D and trimming came from the DNA. Of about 130,000 clones in the sample, around four fifths were seen once. V is TRBV19 and J is TRBJ2-5; TRBD1 matches 7 bases. Sequenced: peripheral blood. The sequence derives from a man between 60 and 75 years old who had recovered from COVID-19. CDR3 amino acids: CASSITRTGEETQYF. The CDR3 region has the DNA TGTGCCAGTAGTATTACCCGGACAGGAGAAGAGACCCAGTACTTC.